This TCR beta chain originates from a study of blood T cell repertoires in COVID-19. At the level of the study: Spain, Italy and the United States supplied samples that represented acute and convalescent COVID-19.

Seattle cases were enrolled at active infection and followed longitudinally. V was trimmed by 0 bases and J by 4 bases, leaving 12 bases between them. Germline V gene lookup returns CDR1 ENHRY and CDR2 SYGVKD. This CDR3 has 15 residues. The repertoire was sequenced with immunoSEQ multiplex PCR; TCRdb's copy has only in-frame clones and lacks some. The top ten clones hold 7% to 7.5% of a sample with about 360,000 clones, approximately 86% of them seen once. The rearrangement uses TRBV10-3 and TRBJ1-1; D gene ambiguous. This receptor was identified in a woman aged 55-70 years with COVID-19, enrolled during active disease. The sample taken for sequencing was peripheral blood. Written as DNA, the CDR3 is TGTGCCATCAGTGAGTCGGAGGGCAGGCCCACTGAAGCTTTCTTT. Translating gives CAISESEGRPTEAFF.